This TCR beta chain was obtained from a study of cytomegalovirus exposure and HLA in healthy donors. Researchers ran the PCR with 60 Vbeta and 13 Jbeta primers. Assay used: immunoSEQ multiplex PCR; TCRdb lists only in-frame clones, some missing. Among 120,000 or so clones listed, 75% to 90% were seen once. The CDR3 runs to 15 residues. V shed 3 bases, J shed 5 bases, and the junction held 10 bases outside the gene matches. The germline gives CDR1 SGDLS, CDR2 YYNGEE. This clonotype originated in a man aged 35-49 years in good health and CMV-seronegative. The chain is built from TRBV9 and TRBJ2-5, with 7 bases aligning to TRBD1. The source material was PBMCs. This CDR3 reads CASSASTGKGETQYF. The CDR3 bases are TGTGCCAGCAGCGCTTCGACAGGGAAGGGCGAGACCCAGTACTTC.